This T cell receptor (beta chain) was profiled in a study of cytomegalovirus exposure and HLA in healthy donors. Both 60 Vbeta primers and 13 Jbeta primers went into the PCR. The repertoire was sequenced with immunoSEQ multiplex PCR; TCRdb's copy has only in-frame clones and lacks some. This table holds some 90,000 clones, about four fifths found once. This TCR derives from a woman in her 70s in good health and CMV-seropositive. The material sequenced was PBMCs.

CDR3 loop: CASSQDFSSYNSPLHF. DNA of the CDR3: TGTGCCAGCAGCCAAGACTTCAGCTCCTATAATTCACCCCTCCACTTT. The chain couples TRBV4-2 to TRBJ1-6; D call uncertain. Trimming took off 0 bases at V and 0 bases at J, with 6 bases between the two ends. Germline V gives CDR1 LGHNA, CDR2 YNFKEQ. The CDR3 is made up of 16 amino acids.